This T cell receptor (beta chain) was retrieved from a study of T cell repertoires in cytomegalovirus infection. Study overall: As its CMV epitopes, the study selected recently identified HLA-C-restricted and well-studied HLA-B-restricted targets. Public TCR beta signatures provided an indication of both CMV infection and a matching HLA type. Study-wide results and limits: In two of eight donors, the top clonotype was HLA-C-restricted CMV-specific. Cumulated frequencies of public TCR beta families served to identify carriers of CMV plus the relevant HLA.

TCRdb fed the reads into MiXCR, producing one record per CDR3 protein. The sample gives more than 55,000 distinct CDR3 sequences, 20% of which show up once; roughly two thirds is in the top ten. The CDR3 extends over 17 amino acids. The germline V and J ends were trimmed by 5 bases and 7 bases, with 21 bases remaining between them. As concerns this clonotype: The antigen is not known.

The rearrangement uses TRBV7-1 and TRBJ1-6; D is possibly TRBD1 (5 bases). TRBV7-1 is an open reading frame whose function is uncertain. The sample in question was CD8+ T cells from cultured PBMCs, obtained from culture after CMV antigen stimulation. This receptor was taken from a human donor in good health (CMV status not recorded). Some clones in this sample may be carry-over from other donors' samples. CDR3 region: CASSKMFPGQTNSPLHF. The CDR3 region has the DNA TGTGCCAGCAGCAAAATGTTTCCAGGACAAACGAATTCACCCCTCCACTTT.